Given below is one TCR beta chain in context. Germline loops: CDR1 SGHRS, CDR2 YFSETQ. V was trimmed by 0 bases and J by 4 bases, leaving 7 bases between them. The CDR3 totals 13 residues. Libraries were prepared by immunoSEQ multiplex PCR; TCRdb keeps only in-frame clonotypes and omits some of them. The sample yields approximately 280,000 clones, 90% seen once. This sample stems from a study of blood T cell repertoires in COVID-19. In the study overall: T cells, B-cell-depleted T cells, or PBMCs supplied cDNA or gDNA.

In Seattle, patients joined the study during active infection and were tracked longitudinally. Material for sequencing was peripheral blood. This TCR derives from a woman aged 30 to 39 with COVID-19, enrolled during active disease. The gene calls are TRBV5-1 and TRBJ1-1; tentatively, D is TRBD1 (6 bases). The DNA of the CDR3 is TGCGCCAGCAGCTTGGAGGACAGCACTGAAGCTTTCTTT. Translated: CASSLEDSTEAFF.